The T cell receptor (beta chain) under discussion was sequenced for a study of identical twins. The CDR3 is 15 residues long. The germline V gene has CDR1 DFQATT and CDR2 SNEGSKA (reference sequence). V was trimmed by 1 base and J by 4 bases, leaving 13 bases between them. From the 5' RACE reads, TCRdb called clonotypes with MiXCR, one entry per CDR3 protein. The sample has around 1.7 million distinct CDR3 sequences; around 33% are singletons. The sample comprised cord blood. The sequence came from a newborn girl in good health. The gene calls are TRBV20-1 and TRBJ1-4; D remains ambiguous. The CDR3 nucleotides read TGCAGTGCTAGAGTTTCGGACCGTTTTAATGAAAAACTGTTTTTT. This translates into CSARVSDRFNEKLFF.